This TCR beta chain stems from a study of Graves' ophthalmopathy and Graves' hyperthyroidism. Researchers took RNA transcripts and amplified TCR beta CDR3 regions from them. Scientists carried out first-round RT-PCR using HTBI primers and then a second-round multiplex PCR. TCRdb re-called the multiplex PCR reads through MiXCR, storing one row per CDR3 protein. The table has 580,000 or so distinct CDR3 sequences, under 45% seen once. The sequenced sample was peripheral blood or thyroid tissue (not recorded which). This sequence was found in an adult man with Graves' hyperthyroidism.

The CDR3 loop is CASSPPAGNPYEQYF. DNA of the CDR3: TGTGCCAGCTCACCTCCGGCGGGAAATCCCTACGAGCAGTACTTC. The chain uses TRBV18 and TRBJ2-7, with D possibly being TRBD2 (6 bases). V was pared by 3 bases and J by 2 bases, with 14 bases between. The CDR3 loop spans 15 amino acids. Germline lookup yields CDR1 KGHSH and CDR2 LQKENI.